These T cell receptor beta chains were read from a single sample in a study of blood T cell repertoires in COVID-19. The assay was immunoSEQ multiplex PCR, and TCRdb's table has in-frame clones only and misses some. The profile shows roughly 250,000 clones, 84% of them singletons. Sequenced material: peripheral blood. The receptors were sampled from a woman in her 40s who had recovered from COVID-19. Both conserved end residues are part of each CDR3. A D gene is named only where the DNA matches it firmly. Clone size is not always given. Where it is, it says once, few, many or a class for expanded clones.

abundance,v_gene,j_gene,d_gene,CDR3aa,CDR3nt
-,TRBV3-1/TRBV3-2,TRBJ1-2,-,CASSPRRRANYGYTF,TGTGCCAGCAGCCCCCGGCGGAGAGCTAACTATGGCTACACCTTC
-,TRBV27,TRBJ1-2,-,CASSSRTDPPVIYTF,TGTGCCAGCAGTTCGCGGACAGATCCCCCCGTGATCTACACCTTC
-,TRBV7-8,TRBJ1-5,-,CASSLMGRVNQPQHF,TGTGCCAGCAGCTTAATGGGCAGGGTGAATCAGCCCCAGCATTTT
once,TRBV18,TRBJ2-5,-,CASSPPGVETQYF,TGTGCCAGCTCACCGCCGGGGGTTGAGACCCAGTACTTC
-,TRBV20-1,TRBJ1-2,TRBD1,CSAAGGYGYTF,TGCAGTGCTGCAGGGGGGTATGGCTACACCTTC
-,TRBV6-5,TRBJ1-2,-,CASVDRNYGYTF,TGTGCCAGCGTGGACAGAAACTATGGCTACACCTTC
-,TRBV2,TRBJ2-7,-,CASGGLSEQYF,TGTGCCAGCGGTGGACTGAGCGAGCAGTACTTC
-,TRBV27,TRBJ2-3,-,CASTRSPGADTQYF,TGTGCCAGCACCAGATCCCCGGGGGCAGATACGCAGTATTTT
once,TRBV2,TRBJ2-7,TRBD1,CASSLTGGEQYF,TGTGCCAGCAGCCTGACAGGGGGAGAGCAGTACTTC
-,TRBV2,TRBJ2-6,TRBD2,CASAGGSGANVLTF,TGTGCCAGCGCGGGGGGCTCTGGGGCCAACGTCCTGACTTTC
-,TRBV30,TRBJ1-2,-,CAWSYGEGGYTF,TGTGCCTGGAGTTACGGGGAGGGGGGCTACACCTTC
-,TRBV5-1,TRBJ1-1,-,CASSLALIGRASEAFF,TGCGCCAGCAGCTTGGCCCTTATTGGGAGAGCGTCTGAAGCTTTCTTT
-,TRBV7-9,TRBJ2-5,-,CASSSLGETQYF,TGTGCCAGCAGTTCCCTCGGGGAGACCCAGTACTTC
once,TRBV2,TRBJ1-2,TRBD1,CASSEVQGIPANYGYTF,TGTGCCAGCAGTGAAGTACAGGGGATCCCCGCTAACTATGGCTACACCTTC
-,TRBV5-4,TRBJ2-7,-,CASSFGTPSYEQYF,TGTGCCAGCAGCTTCGGGACACCCTCCTACGAGCAGTACTTC
-,TRBV5-1,TRBJ1-1,TRBD1,CASSPGTGGVAAFF,TGCGCCAGCAGCCCGGGGACAGGGGGAGTTGCAGCTTTCTTT
few,TRBV7-4,TRBJ1-5,TRBD1,CASSTQGASDQPQHF,TGTGCCAGCAGCACCCAGGGGGCTAGCGATCAGCCCCAGCATTTT
-,TRBV5-4,TRBJ2-5,TRBD2,CASSLGGGQAQYF,TGTGCCAGCAGCTTGGGGGGGGGTCAGGCCCAGTACTTC
-,TRBV28,TRBJ1-4,TRBD1,CASSPPGTGGLGEKLFF,TGTGCCAGCAGTCCACCCGGGACAGGGGGCCTGGGGGAAAAACTGTTTTTT
-,TRBV24-1,TRBJ2-1,-,CATKGGGNNEQFF,TGTGCCACCAAAGGGGGGGGCAACAATGAGCAGTTCTTC
-,TRBV5-4,TRBJ2-1,TRBD1,CASSLGLRTGLNEQFF,TGTGCCAGCAGCTTGGGTCTGCGGACAGGGTTAAATGAGCAGTTCTTC
-,TRBV12-5,TRBJ2-1,TRBD2,CASGLELAGGSEQFF,TGTGCTAGTGGTTTGGAACTAGCGGGGGGGAGTGAGCAGTTCTTC
-,TRBV5-4,TRBJ2-5,-,CASSLRLGSGETQYF,TGTGCCAGCAGCTTAAGACTGGGAAGCGGGGAGACCCAGTACTTC
once,TRBV6-5,TRBJ1-5,-,CASSPYRYSNQPQHF,TGTGCCAGCAGTCCTTACCGGTATAGCAATCAGCCCCAGCATTTT
-,TRBV28,TRBJ1-2,-,CASSSTPVISGGYTF,TGTGCCAGCAGTTCTACTCCGGTCATCTCGGGAGGCTACACCTTC